The 4 T cell receptor beta chains in this list originate from one sample, sequenced in a study of graft-versus-host responses after intestinal transplantation. Generated by immunoSEQ multiplex PCR, the TCRdb table keeps only in-frame clones and is missing some. The sample lists approximately 12,000 clones, roughly 83% occurring once. The sequenced sample was PBMCs, obtained around 310 days after intestinal transplant. These receptors were taken from a human patient who received an intestinal transplant, so some T cells may come from the graft donor.

The sample holds one count of this clone. V is TRBV7-9 and J is TRBJ2-7, with D unresolved. Trimming pared 2 bases from V and 1 base from J, leaving 6 bases between. From germline, CDR1 is SEHNR and CDR2 FQNEAQ (reference sequence). The CDR3 has 13 amino acids. The CDR3 nucleotides read TGTGCCAGCAGCTTAACGCAGTCCTACGAGCAGTACTTC. It specifies CASSLTQSYEQYF.

V is TRBV28 and J is TRBJ2-5; 7 bases match TRBD2. The end of the DNA is better explained by TRBJ2-7, so the J call may be wrong. The germline V gene has CDR1 MDHEN and CDR2 SYDVKM. CDR3 length: 15 amino acids. CDR3 bases: TGTGCCAGCAGTCGACCCGGACTAGTCTTTTACGAGCAGTACTTC. Protein: CASSRPGLVFYEQYF.

The V call is TRBV30, the J call TRBJ1-4; D not resolved. V was cut by 3 bases and J by 3 bases, with 11 bases left in between. The germline V gene has CDR1 GTSNPN and CDR2 SVGIG (reference sequence). The CDR3 is 14 residues long. CDR3 DNA sequence: TGTGCCTGGAGGGCCTACGGCGCTAATGAAAAACTGTTTTTT. It encodes CAWRAYGANEKLFF.

The rearrangement uses TRBV7-8 and TRBJ1-2, with 7 bases aligning to TRBD1. The V and J ends lost 4 bases and 4 bases, in that order; junction bases with no gene match: 9. The CDR3 has 15 amino acids. Germline CDR1 reads SGHVS; CDR2 reads FQNEAQ. CDR3 nucleotides: TGTGCCAGCAGCTACGACAGGGCGGGCCGCTATGGCTACACCTTC. Encoded protein: CASSYDRAGRYGYTF. Using reference TRBV7-8 and TRBJ1-2 for the parts outside the CDR3, the full variable domain is GAGVSQSPRYKVAKRGQDVALRCDPISGHVSLFWYQQALGQGPEFLTYFQNEAQLDKSGLPSDRFFAERPEGSVSTLKIQRTQQEDSAVYLCASSYDRAGRYGYTFGSGTRLTVV.